The 20 T cell receptor beta chains listed next were all sequenced from one sample in a study of OX40 agonist ivuxolimab in advanced cancers. Using immunoSEQ multiplex PCR, the repertoire was profiled, and TCRdb retains in-frame clones only, with some absent. The sample gives approximately 60,000 clones, over 75% of which show up once; 11% is in the top ten. This sample comprised CD4+ or CD8+ T cells sorted from blood, obtained in a trial of the OX40 agonist ivuxolimab. These receptors were collected from an adult with an advanced solid tumor such as melanoma, head and neck, liver or kidney cancer.

The chain carries TRBV2 and TRBJ2-7; D unclear. The germline gives CDR1 SNHLY, CDR2 FYNNEI. The CDR3 has 14 residues. Trimming pared 10 bases from V and 2 bases from J, leaving 18 bases between. The CDR3 sequence is CATRITETPYEQYF. CDR3 nucleotide sequence: TGTGCCACACGGATTACCGAGACCCCCTACGAGCAGTACTTC.

The chain joins TRBV4-1 to TRBJ2-1; unclear D gene. Germline CDR1 reads MGHRA; CDR2 reads YSYEKL. Trimming took off 1 base at V and 8 bases at J, with 9 bases between the two ends. The length of the CDR3 is 13 residues. In nucleotides, the CDR3 is TGCGCCAGCAGCCAAGGAGGCCGGGATGAGCAGTTCTTC. It codes for CASSQGGRDEQFF.

This clone came up once. The genes are TRBV28 and TRBJ1-1; possible D gene TRBD1, 6 bases. Germline loops: CDR1 MDHEN, CDR2 SYDVKM. This CDR3 region has 14 residues. The V end was cut by 5 bases, the J end by 3 bases, with 13 bases between. CDR3 sequence: CASSMTGGYTEAFF. For the CDR3, the DNA is TGTGCCAGCAGTATGACAGGAGGGTACACTGAAGCTTTCTTT.

This chain links TRBV2 with TRBJ2-1, with unresolved D. The CDR3 runs 10 residues. CDR1 and CDR2 (germline): SNHLY, FYNNEI. V lost 5 bases to trimming and J lost 8 bases, with 4 bases between them. The CDR3 DNA follows: TGTGCCAGCAGTTTTGATGAGCAGTTCTTC. The encoded protein is CASSFDEQFF.

J is TRBJ2-3 and V is TRBV7-8; TRBD2 agrees at 9 bases. Germline assignment: CDR1 SGHVS and CDR2 FQNEAQ. The CDR3 runs to 17 residues. V lost 6 bases, J lost 4 bases, and 14 bases stayed unmatched. The CDR3 DNA sequence: TGTGCCAGCAGGATGCCAGATGCGGGAGGGCCGGCAGATACGCAGTATTTT. This translates into CASRMPDAGGPADTQYF.

The gene calls are TRBV6-6 and TRBJ1-1; tentative D call: TRBD1 (6 bases). The CDR3 consists of 15 residues. Trimming cost V 2 bases and J 1 base, with 11 bases left between them. CDR1 MNHNY and CDR2 SVGAGI come from the germline V gene (reference sequence). CDR3 coding DNA: TGTGCCAGCAGTTACATGGGGGGCGAGAACACTGAAGCTTTCTTT. Translated, it gives CASSYMGGENTEAFF.

Relative to its sample, this clone is medium-sized. Here the CDR3 DNA reads TGCGCCAGCAGCCAAACAGGTAGCCGACTAGCGGGCTACAATGAGCAGTTCTTC. It encodes CASSQTGSRLAGYNEQFF. The V call is TRBV4-1, the J call TRBJ2-1, with 10 bases fitting TRBD2. V dropped 2 bases and J dropped 3; count of bases not matched to a gene: 10. The germline V gene encodes CDR1 MGHRA and CDR2 YSYEKL. This CDR3 contains 18 residues.

The gene calls are TRBV7-6 and TRBJ2-7; D call uncertain. The CDR3 length is 11 residues. V was shortened by 5 bases and J by 6 bases, with 8 bases between the two germline ends. In germline, CDR1 is SGHVS, CDR2 FNYEAQ. The CDR3: CASSQKGEQYF. Here the CDR3 DNA reads TGTGCCAGCAGCCAGAAGGGCGAGCAGTACTTC.

The chain couples TRBV30 to TRBJ2-7; D not resolved. Germline CDR1 reads GTSNPN; CDR2 reads SVGIG (reference sequence). This CDR3 spans 15 amino acids. Trimming pared 0 bases from V and 0 bases from J, leaving 12 bases between. CDR3 in amino acids: CAWSVIPRNSYEQYF. The CDR3, as DNA: TGTGCCTGGAGTGTAATCCCAAGGAACTCCTACGAGCAGTACTTC.

The CDR3 spells CASSVGQGTYQPQHF. The CDR3, as DNA: TGTGCCAGCAGCGTAGGCCAGGGCACATATCAGCCCCAGCATTTT. This sequence joins TRBV9 and TRBJ1-5; D might be TRBD1 (5 bases). The ends were cut back, 0 bases at V and 5 bases at J, with 12 bases in the middle. Looked up from germline, CDR1 is SGDLS and CDR2 is YYNGEE. This CDR3 comprises 15 residues.

The J gene is TRBJ1-5, the V gene TRBV28, with TRBD1 matching over 7 bases. Germline V gives CDR1 MDHEN, CDR2 SYDVKM. This CDR3 is 15 amino acids long. V was clipped by 8 bases and J by 0 bases; unmatched bases: 7. The CDR3 region has the DNA TGTGCCAGCGACAGGGTGGACGATAGCAATCAGCCCCAGCATTTT. Its translation: CASDRVDDSNQPQHF.

The chain employs TRBV29-1 and TRBJ2-2, with TRBD1 matching over 10 bases. Looked up from germline, CDR1 is SQVTM and CDR2 is ANQGSEA. The V segment lost 1 base and the J segment 7 bases; nucleotides outside the gene matches: 6. The CDR3 has 15 residues. This CDR3 reads CSVEGGTGEIGELFF. CDR3 DNA sequence: TGCAGCGTTGAAGGGGGGACAGGGGAGATCGGGGAGCTGTTTTTT.

On this clone: The junction shows a germline mismatch at one end, possibly a read error. The chain couples TRBV27 to TRBJ2-5; D perhaps matches TRBD1 (5 bases). The germline V gene has CDR1 MNHEY and CDR2 SMNVEV (reference sequence). CDR3 length: 14 residues. The CDR3 sequence is CVSSPLGDQETQYF. The CDR3 DNA sequence: TGTGTCAGCAGCCCTCTAGGGGACCAAGAGACCCAGTACTTC.

The chain combines TRBV7-2 with TRBJ2-2; unclear D gene. The CDR3 spans 15 residues. V shed 2 bases and J shed 2 bases, with 9 bases lying between them. Germline V lookup: CDR1 SGHTA, CDR2 FQGNSA. For the CDR3, the DNA is TGTGCCAGCAGCTTAAGTCTGCTTAACACCGGGGAGCTGTTTTTT. The encoded protein is CASSLSLLNTGELFF.

The rearrangement links TRBV6-5 to TRBJ2-7, with 8 bases aligning to TRBD1. CDR1 is MNHEY and CDR2 is SVGAGI in the germline V gene. The CDR3 extends over 12 amino acids. With V trimmed by 6 bases and J by 6 bases, 4 bases remained unmatched. CDR3 protein: CASRTGDGEQYV. CDR3 DNA sequence: TGTGCCAGCAGGACAGGGGATGGCGAGCAGTACGTC.

The rearrangement uses TRBV5-1 and TRBJ2-3, with 7 bases fitting TRBD2. Per germline, CDR1 SGHRS and CDR2 YFSETQ. This CDR3 region has 14 residues. Trimming at V came to 4 bases and at J to 6 bases, leaving 8 bases not matched to a gene. CDR3 sequence (DNA): TGCGCCAGCAGCCCCGTAAATAGCGGGGATACGCAGTATTTT. Translation gives CASSPVNSGDTQYF.

A few counts support this clone. V and J are TRBV7-9 and TRBJ1-3, with TRBD1 matching over 7 bases. J lost 4 bases, V lost 6 bases, and 9 bases had no gene match. The CDR3 runs 15 residues. Germline V gene lookup returns CDR1 SEHNR and CDR2 FQNEAQ (reference sequence). DNA of the CDR3: TGTGCCAGCAGACTAACTACAGGGGCCGGAAACACCATATATTTT. It is translated as CASRLTTGAGNTIYF. Drawing the rest from reference TRBV7-9 and TRBJ1-3, the complete variable domain is DTGVSQNPRHKITKRGQNVTFRCDPISEHNRLYWYRQTLGQGPEFLTYFQNEAQLEKSRLLSDRFSAERPKGSFSTLEIQRTEQGDSAMYLCASRLTTGAGNTIYFGEGSWLTVV.

The V gene is TRBV29-1, the J gene TRBJ2-7, with TRBD1 matching 7 bases. Unmatched junction bases numbered 10, after V lost 5 bases and J lost 3 bases. The CDR3 totals 14 residues. CDR1 is SQVTM and CDR2 is ANQGSEA in the germline V gene. CDR3: CSVSRDRENYEQYV. For the CDR3, the DNA is TGCAGCGTTAGCCGAGACAGGGAAAACTACGAGCAGTACGTC.

The V call is TRBV29-1, the J call TRBJ2-1; a possible D gene is TRBD1 (6 bases). Germline-derived CDR1 and CDR2 are SQVTM and ANQGSEA. Trimming took off 3 bases at V and 2 bases at J, with 14 bases between the two ends. CDR3 length equals 15 residues. The CDR3 spells CSVDKSGDPYNEQFF. The DNA for the CDR3 is TGCAGCGTTGACAAATCAGGGGACCCCTACAATGAGCAGTTCTTC.

The CDR3 DNA follows: TGTGCCAGCAGTTTCGCGGGCAGGGCCTCCTACAATGAGCAGTTCTTC. It codes for CASSFAGRASYNEQFF. This rearrangement joins TRBV27 to TRBJ2-1; D is tentatively TRBD1 or TRBD2 (5 bases each). The CDR3 length is 16 residues. Trimming cost V 3 bases and J 0 bases, with 12 bases left between them. Looked up from germline, CDR1 is MNHEY and CDR2 is SMNVEV (reference sequence).